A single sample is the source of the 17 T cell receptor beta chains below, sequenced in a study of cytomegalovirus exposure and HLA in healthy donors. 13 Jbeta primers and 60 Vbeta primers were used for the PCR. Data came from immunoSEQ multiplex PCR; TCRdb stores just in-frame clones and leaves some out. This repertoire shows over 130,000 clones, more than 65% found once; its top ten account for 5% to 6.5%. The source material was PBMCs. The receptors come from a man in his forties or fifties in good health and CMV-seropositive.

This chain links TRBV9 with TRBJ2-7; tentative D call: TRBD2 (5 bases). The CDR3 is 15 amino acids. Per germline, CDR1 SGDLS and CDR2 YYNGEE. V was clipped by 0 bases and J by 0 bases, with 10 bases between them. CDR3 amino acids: CASSVGLANSYEQYF. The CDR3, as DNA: TGTGCCAGCAGCGTAGGGCTAGCAAACTCCTACGAGCAGTACTTC.

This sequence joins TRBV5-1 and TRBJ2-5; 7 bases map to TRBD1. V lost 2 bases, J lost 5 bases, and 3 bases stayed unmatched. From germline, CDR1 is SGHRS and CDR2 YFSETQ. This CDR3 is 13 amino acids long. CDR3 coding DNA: TGCGCCAGCAGCTTCGGCAGGGGGGAGACCCAGTACTTC. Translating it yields CASSFGRGETQYF. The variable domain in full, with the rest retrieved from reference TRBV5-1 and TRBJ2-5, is KAGVTQTPRYLIKTRGQQVTLSCSPISGHRSVSWYQQTPGQGLQFLFEYFSETQRNKGNFPGRFSGRQFSNSRSEMNVSTLELGDSALYLCASSFGRGETQYFGPGTRLLVL.

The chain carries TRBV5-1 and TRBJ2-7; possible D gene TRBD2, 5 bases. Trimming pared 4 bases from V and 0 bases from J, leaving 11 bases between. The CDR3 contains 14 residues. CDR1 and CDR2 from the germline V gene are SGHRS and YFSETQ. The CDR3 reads CASSLDSSSYEQYF. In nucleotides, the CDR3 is TGCGCCAGCAGCCTGGACTCAAGCTCCTACGAGCAGTACTTC.

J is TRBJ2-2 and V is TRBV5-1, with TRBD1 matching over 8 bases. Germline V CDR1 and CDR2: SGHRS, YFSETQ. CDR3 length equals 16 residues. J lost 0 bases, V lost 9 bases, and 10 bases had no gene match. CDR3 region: CATTAQGASNTGELFF. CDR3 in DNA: TGCGCCACCACGGCCCAGGGGGCGTCGAACACCGGGGAGCTGTTTTTT.

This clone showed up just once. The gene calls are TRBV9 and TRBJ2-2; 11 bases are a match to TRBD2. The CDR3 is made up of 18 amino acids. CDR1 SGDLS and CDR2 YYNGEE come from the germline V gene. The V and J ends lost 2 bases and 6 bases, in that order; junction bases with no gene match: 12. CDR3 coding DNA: TGTGCCAGCAGCGTCAGGACCCTAGCGGGAGGTCCCCCCGGGGAGCTGTTTTTT. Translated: CASSVRTLAGGPPGELFF.

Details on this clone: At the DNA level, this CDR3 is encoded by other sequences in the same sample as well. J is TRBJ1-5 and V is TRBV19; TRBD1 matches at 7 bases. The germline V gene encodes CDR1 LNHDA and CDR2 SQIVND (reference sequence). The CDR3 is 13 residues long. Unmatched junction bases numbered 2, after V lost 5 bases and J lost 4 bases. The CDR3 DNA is TGTGCCAGTAGTCGGGACAGAAATCAGCCCCAGCATTTT. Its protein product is CASSRDRNQPQHF.

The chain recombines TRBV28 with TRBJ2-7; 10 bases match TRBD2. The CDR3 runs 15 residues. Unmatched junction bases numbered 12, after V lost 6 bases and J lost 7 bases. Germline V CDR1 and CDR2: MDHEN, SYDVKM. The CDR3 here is CASRPSGRAKGEQYF. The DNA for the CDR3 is TGTGCCAGCAGACCCAGCGGGAGGGCCAAAGGGGAGCAGTACTTC.

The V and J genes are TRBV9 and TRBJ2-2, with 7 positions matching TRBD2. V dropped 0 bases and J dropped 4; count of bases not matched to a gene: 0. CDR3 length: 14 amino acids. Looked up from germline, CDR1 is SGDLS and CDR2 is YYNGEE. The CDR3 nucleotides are TGTGCCAGCAGCGTAGCTAGCGGCACCGGGGAGCTGTTTTTT. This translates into CASSVASGTGELFF.

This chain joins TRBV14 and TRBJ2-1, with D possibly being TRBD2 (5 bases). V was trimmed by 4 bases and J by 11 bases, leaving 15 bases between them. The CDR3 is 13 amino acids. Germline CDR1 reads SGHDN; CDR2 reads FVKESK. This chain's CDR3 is CASSPLGPGKQFF. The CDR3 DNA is TGTGCCAGCAGCCCTCTTGGACCGGGAAAGCAGTTCTTC.

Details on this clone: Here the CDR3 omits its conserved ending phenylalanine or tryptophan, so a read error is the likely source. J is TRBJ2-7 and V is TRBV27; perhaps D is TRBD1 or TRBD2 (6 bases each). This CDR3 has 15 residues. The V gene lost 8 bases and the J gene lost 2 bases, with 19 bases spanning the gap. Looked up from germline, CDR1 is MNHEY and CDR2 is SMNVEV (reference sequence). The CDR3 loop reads CASCRRAEGAYEQYL. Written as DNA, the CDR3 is TGTGCCAGCTGCCGCCGGGCGGAGGGGGCCTACGAGCAGTACCTC.

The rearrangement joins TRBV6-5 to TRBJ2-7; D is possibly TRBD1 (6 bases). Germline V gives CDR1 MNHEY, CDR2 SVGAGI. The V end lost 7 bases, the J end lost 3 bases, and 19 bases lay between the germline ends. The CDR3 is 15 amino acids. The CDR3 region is CASNKLGGLYYEQYF. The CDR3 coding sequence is TGTGCCAGCAACAAACTTGGGGGCCTATACTACGAGCAGTACTTC.

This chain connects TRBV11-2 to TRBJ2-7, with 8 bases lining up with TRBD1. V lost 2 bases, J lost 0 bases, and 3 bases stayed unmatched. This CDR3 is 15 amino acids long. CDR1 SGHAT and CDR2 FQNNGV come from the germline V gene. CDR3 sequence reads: CASSLRTGSSYEQYF. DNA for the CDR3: TGTGCCAGCAGCTTAAGGACAGGGAGCTCCTACGAGCAGTACTTC.

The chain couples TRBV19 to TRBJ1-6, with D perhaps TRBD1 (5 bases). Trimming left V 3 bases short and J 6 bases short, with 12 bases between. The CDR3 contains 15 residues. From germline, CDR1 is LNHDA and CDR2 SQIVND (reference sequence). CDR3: CASSIWARGNSPLHF. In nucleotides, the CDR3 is TGTGCCAGTAGTATTTGGGCAAGGGGTAATTCACCCCTCCACTTT.

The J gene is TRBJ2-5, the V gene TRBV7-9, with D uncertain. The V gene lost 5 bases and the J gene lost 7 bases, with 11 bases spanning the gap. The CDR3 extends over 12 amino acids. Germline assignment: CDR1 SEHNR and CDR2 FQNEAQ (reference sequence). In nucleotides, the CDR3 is TGTGCCAGCAGCCGACCTCGCGGGACCCAGTACTTC. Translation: CASSRPRGTQYF. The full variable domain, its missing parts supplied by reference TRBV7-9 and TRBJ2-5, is DTGVSQNPRHKITKRGQNVTFRCDPISEHNRLYWYRQTLGQGPEFLTYFQNEAQLEKSRLLSDRFSAERPKGSFSTLEIQRTEQGDSAMYLCASSRPRGTQYFGPGTRLLVL.

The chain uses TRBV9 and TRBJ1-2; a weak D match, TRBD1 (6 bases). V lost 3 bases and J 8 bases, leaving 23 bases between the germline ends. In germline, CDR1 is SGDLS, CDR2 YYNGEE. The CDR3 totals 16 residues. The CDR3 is CASSAGGQTIREGYTF. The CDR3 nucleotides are TGTGCCAGCAGCGCTGGCGGACAGACCATCCGTGAGGGCTACACCTTC.

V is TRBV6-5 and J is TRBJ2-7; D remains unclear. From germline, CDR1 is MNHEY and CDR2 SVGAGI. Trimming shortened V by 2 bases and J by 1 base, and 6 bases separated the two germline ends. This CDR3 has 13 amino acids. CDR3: CASSYGHSYEQYF. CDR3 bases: TGTGCCAGCAGTTACGGCCATTCCTACGAGCAGTACTTC.

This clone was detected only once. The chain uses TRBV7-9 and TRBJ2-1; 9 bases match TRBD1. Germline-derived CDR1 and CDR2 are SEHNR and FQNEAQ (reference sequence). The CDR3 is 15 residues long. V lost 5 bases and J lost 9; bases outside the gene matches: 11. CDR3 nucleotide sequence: TGTGCCAGCAGCCCCCCCGGACAGGGGCTCCGTGAGCAGTTCTTC. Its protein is CASSPPGQGLREQFF.